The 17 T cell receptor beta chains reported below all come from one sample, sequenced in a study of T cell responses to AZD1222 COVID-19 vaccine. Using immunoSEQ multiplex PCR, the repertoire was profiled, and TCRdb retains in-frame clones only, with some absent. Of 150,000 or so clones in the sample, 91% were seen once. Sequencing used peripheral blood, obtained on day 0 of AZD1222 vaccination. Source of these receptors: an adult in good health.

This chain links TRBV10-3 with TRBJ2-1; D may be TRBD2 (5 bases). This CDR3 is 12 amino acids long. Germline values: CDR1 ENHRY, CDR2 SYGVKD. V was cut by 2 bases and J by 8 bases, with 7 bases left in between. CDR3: CAISERGDEQFF. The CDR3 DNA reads TGTGCCATCAGTGAGCGGGGAGATGAGCAGTTCTTC.

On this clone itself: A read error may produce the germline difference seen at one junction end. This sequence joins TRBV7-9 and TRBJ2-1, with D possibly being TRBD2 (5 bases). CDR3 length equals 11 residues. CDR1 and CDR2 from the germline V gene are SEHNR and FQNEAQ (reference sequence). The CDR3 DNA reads TGTGCCAGCAGCTTAGACGGGGTTCATCTCTTC. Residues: CASSLDGVHLF.

The CDR3 region is CASSSNGDRVTYGYTF. CDR3 DNA sequence: TGTGCCAGCAGTTCCAATGGGGACAGGGTTACTTATGGCTACACCTTC. The genes are TRBV27 and TRBJ1-2; 9 bases map to TRBD1. Germline trimming cut 4 bases from V and 5 bases from J; bases unmatched to any gene: 11. The CDR3 extends over 16 amino acids. The germline V gene has CDR1 MNHEY and CDR2 SMNVEV (reference sequence).

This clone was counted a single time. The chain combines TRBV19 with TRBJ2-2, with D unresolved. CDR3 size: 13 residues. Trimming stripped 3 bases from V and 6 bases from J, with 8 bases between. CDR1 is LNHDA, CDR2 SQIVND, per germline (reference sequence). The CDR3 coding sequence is TGTGCCAGTAGTATGAGGAGTTCCGGGGAGCTGTTTTTT. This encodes CASSMRSSGELFF.

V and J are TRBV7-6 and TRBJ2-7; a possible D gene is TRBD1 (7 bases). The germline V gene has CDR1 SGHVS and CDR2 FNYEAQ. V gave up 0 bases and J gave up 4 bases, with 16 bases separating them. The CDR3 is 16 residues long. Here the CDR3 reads CASSLASGGTLYEQYF. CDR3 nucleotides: TGTGCCAGCAGCTTAGCGTCAGGGGGGACCCTTTACGAGCAGTACTTC. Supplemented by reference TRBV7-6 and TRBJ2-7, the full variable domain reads GAGVSQSPRYKVTKRGQDVALRCDPISGHVSLYWYRQALGQGPEFLTYFNYEAQQDKSGLPNDRFSAERPEGSISTLTIQRTEQRDSAMYRCASSLASGGTLYEQYFGPGTRLTVT.

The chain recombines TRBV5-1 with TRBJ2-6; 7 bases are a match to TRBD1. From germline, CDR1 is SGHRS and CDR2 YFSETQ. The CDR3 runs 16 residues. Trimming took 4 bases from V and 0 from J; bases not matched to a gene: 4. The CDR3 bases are TGCGCCAGCAGCACACGACAGGGCTCTGGGGCCAACGTCCTGACTTTC. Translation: CASSTRQGSGANVLTF.

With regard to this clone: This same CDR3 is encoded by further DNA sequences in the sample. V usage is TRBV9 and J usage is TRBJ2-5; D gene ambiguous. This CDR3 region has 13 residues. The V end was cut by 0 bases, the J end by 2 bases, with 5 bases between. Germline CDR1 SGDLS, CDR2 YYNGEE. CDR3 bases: TGTGCCAGCAGCGTAGCCGGGCAAGAGACCCAGTACTTC. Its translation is CASSVAGQETQYF.

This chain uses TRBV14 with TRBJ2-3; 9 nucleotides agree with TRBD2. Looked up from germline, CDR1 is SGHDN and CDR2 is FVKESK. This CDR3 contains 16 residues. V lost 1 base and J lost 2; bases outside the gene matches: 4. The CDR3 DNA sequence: TGTGCCAGCAGCCAAGGGCTAGCGGGGACCACAGATACGCAGTATTTT. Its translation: CASSQGLAGTTDTQYF. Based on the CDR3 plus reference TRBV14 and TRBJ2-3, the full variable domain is EAGVTQFPSHSVIEKGQTVTLRCDPISGHDNLYWYRRVMGKEIKFLLHFVKESKQDESGMPNNRFLAERTGGTYSTLKVQPAELEDSGVYFCASSQGLAGTTDTQYFGPGTRLTVL.

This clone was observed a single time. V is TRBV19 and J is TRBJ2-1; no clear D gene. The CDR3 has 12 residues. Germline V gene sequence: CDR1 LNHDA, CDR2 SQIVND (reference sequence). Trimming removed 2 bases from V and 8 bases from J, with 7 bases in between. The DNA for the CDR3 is TGTGCCAGTAGTATAAGCAGCCATGAGCAGTTCTTC. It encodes CASSISSHEQFF.

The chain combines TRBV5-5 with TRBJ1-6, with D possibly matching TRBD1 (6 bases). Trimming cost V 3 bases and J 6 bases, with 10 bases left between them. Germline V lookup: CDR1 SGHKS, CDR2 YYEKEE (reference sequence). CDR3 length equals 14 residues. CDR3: CASSSGQTNSPLHF. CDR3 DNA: TGTGCCAGCAGCTCTGGACAGACTAATTCACCCCTCCACTTT.

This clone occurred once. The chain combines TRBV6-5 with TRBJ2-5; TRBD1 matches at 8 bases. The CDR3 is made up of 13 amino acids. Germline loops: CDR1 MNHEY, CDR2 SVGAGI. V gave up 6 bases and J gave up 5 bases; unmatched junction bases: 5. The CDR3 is CASRLTGGETQYF. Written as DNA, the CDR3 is TGTGCCAGCAGACTTACAGGGGGGGAGACCCAGTACTTC.

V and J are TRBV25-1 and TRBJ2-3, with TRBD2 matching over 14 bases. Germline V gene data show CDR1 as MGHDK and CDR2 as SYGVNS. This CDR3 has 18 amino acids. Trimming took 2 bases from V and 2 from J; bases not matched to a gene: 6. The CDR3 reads CASSEGTSGSSPTDTQYF. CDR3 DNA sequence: TGTGCCAGCAGTGAAGGGACTAGCGGGAGTTCGCCCACAGATACGCAGTATTTT.

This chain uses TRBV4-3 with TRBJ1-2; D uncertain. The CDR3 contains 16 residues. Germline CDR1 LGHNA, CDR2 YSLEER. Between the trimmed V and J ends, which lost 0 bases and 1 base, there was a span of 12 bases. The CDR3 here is CASSQDYGQINYGYTF. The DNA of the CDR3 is TGCGCCAGCAGCCAAGATTACGGGCAGATTAACTATGGCTACACCTTC.

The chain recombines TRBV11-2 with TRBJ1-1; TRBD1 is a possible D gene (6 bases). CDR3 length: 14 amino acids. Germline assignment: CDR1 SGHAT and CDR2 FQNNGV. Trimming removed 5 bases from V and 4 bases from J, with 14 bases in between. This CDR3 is CASSLGGSATEAFF. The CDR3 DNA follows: TGTGCCAGCAGCCTAGGGGGTAGTGCCACTGAAGCTTTCTTT. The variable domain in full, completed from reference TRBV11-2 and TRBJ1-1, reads EAGVAQSPRYKIIEKRQSVAFWCNPISGHATLYWYQQILGQGPKLLIQFQNNGVVDDSQLPKDRFSAERLKGVDSTLKIQPAKLEDSAVYLCASSLGGSATEAFFGQGTRLTVV.

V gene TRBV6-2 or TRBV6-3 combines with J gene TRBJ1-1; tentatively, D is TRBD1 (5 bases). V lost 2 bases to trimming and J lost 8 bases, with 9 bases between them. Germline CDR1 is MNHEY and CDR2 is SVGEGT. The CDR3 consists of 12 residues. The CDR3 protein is CASSYARDEAFF. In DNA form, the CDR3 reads TGTGCCAGCAGTTACGCCAGGGACGAAGCTTTCTTT.

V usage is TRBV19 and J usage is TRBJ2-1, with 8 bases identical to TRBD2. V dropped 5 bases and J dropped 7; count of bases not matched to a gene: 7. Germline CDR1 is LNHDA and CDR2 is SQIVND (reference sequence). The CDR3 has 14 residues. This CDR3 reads CASSFSGIKNEQFF. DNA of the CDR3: TGTGCCAGTAGTTTTAGCGGGATAAAAAATGAGCAGTTCTTC.

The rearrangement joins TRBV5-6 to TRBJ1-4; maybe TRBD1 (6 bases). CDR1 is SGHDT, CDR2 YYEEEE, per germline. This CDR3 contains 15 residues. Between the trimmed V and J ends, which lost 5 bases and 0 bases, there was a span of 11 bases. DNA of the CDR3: TGTGCCAGCAGTTACCACAGGGCAACTAATGAAAAACTGTTTTTT. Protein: CASSYHRATNEKLFF.